The sequence of this T cell receptor beta chain was determined in a study of STAT5B mutations in CD4+ large granular lymphocyte leukemia. Recruitment of CD4+ T-LGLL patients was in Padova, Helsinki and Shinshu. Repertoires were generated with immunoSEQ multiplex PCR, while TCRdb's copy carries only in-frame clones and drops some. The repertoire holds 4,500 to 5,000 clones, with around three quarters as singletons. CDR3 length: 16 residues. Trimming removed 0 bases at V and 1 base at J, with 12 bases between. Germline V lookup: CDR1 GTSNPN, CDR2 SVGIG (reference sequence). This sequence joins TRBV30 and TRBJ2-2; D uncertain. The sample comprised PBMCs. The TCR originated in a man between 65 and 80 years old with CD4+ T-cell large granular lymphocyte leukemia. The CDR3 is CAWSVFDMRNTGELFF. CDR3 coding DNA: TGTGCCTGGAGTGTATTCGATATGCGGAACACCGGGGAGCTGTTTTTT.